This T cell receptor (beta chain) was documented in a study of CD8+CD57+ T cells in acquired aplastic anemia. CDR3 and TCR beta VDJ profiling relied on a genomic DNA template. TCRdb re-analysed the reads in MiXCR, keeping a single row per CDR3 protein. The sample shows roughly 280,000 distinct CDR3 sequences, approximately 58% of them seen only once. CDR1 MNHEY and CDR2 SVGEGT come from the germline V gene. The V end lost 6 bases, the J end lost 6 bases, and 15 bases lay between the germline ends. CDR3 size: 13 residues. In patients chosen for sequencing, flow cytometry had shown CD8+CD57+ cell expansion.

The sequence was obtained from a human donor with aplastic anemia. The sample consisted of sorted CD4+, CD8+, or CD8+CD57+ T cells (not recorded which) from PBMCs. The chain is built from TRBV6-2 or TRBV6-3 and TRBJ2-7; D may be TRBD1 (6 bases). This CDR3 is CASSNRDLGEQYF. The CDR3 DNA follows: TGTGCCAGCAGCAACAGGGATCTAGGCGAGCAGTACTTC.